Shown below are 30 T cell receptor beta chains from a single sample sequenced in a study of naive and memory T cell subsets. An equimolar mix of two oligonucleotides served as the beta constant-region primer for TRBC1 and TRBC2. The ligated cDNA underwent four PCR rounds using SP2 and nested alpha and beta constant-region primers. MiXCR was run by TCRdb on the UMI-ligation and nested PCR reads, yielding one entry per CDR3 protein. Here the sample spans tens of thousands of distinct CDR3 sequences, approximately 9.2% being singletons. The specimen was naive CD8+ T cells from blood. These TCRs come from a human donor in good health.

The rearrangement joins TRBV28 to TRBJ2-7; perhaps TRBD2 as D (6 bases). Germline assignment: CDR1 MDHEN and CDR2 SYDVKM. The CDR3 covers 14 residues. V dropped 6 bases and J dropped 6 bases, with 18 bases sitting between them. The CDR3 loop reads CASSHQRVLGEQYF. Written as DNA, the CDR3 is TGTGCCAGCAGCCATCAGCGGGTTCTGGGCGAGCAGTACTTC.

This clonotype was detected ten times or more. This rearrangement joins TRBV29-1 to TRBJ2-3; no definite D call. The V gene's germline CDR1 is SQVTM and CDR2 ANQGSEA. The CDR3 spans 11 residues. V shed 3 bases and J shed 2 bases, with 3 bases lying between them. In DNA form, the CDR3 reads TGCAGCGTTGATCCCACAGATACGCAGTATTTT. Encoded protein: CSVDPTDTQYF.

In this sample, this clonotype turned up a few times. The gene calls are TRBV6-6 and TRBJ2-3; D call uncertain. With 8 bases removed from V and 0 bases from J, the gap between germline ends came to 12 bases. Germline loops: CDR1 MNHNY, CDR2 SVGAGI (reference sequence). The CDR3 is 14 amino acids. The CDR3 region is CASFGRLSTDTQYF. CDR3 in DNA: TGTGCCAGCTTCGGCAGGCTAAGCACAGATACGCAGTATTTT.

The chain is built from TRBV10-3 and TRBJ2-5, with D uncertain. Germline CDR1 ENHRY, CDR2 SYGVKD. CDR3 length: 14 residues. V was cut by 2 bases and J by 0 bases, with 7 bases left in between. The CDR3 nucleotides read TGTGCCATCAGTGAGAACAGAGACCAAGAGACCCAGTACTTC. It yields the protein CAISENRDQETQYF.

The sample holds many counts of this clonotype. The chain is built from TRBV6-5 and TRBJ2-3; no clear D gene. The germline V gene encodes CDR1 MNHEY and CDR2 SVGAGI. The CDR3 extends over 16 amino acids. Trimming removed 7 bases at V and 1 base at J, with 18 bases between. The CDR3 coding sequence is TGTGCCAGCACCCACCAACGGACCCGACGCACAGATACGCAGTATTTT. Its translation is CASTHQRTRRTDTQYF.

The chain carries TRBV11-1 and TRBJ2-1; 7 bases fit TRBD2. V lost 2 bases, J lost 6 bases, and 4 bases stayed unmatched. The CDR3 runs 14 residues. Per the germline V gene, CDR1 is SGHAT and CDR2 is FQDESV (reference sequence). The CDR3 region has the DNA TGTGCCAGCAGCTTACTGGGCGGGGGCAATGAGCAGTTCTTC. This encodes CASSLLGGGNEQFF.

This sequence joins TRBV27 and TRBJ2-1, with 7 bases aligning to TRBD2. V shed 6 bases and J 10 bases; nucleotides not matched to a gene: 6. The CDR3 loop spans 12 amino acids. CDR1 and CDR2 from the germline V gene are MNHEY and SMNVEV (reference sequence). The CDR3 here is CASRGRGGEQFF. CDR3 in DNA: TGTGCCAGCAGGGGGAGGGGAGGCGAGCAGTTCTTC.

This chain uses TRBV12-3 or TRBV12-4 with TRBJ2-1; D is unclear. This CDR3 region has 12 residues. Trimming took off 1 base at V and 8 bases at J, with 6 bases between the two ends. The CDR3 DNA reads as TGTGCCAGCAGTTTAGTTTCCCATGAGCAGTTCTTC. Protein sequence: CASSLVSHEQFF.

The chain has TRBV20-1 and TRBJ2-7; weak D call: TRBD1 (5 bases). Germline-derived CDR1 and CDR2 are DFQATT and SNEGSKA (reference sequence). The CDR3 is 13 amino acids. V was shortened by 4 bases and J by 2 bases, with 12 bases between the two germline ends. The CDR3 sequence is CSANPRVPYEQYF. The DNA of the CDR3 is TGCAGTGCTAACCCCAGGGTTCCCTACGAGCAGTACTTC.

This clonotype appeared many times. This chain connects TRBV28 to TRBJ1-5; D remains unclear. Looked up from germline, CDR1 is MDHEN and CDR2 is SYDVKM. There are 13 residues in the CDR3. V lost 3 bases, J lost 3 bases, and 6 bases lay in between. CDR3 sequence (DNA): TGTGCCAGCAGTTTGGGGATCAATCAGCCCCAGCATTTT. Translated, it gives CASSLGINQPQHF. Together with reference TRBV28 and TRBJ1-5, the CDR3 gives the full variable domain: DVKVTQSSRYLVKRTGEKVFLECVQDMDHENMFWYRQDPGLGLRLIYFSYDVKMKEKGDIPEGYSVSREKKERFSLILESASTNQTSMYLCASSLGINQPQHFGDGTRLSIL.

The CDR3 region has the DNA TGTGCCAGCAGCCCTCAAGGCCCCGGCACGATCAAATACTTC. Encoded protein: CASSPQGPGTIKYF. The chain couples TRBV11-2 to TRBJ2-7; D is undetermined. The CDR3 has 14 amino acids. Germline V gene sequence: CDR1 SGHAT, CDR2 FQNNGV. V was trimmed by 5 bases and J by 13 bases, leaving 24 bases between them.

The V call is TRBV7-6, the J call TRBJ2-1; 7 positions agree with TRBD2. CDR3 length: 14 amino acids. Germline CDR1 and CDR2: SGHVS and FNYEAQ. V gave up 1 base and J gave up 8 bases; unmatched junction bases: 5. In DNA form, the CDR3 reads TGTGCCAGCAGCTTAGGGGGGGGGGGTGATGAGCAGTTCTTC. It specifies CASSLGGGGDEQFF.

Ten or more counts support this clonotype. The CDR3 reads CASSPGVGYTEAFF. The CDR3 DNA follows: TGTGCCAGCAGTCCCGGGGTGGGGTACACTGAAGCTTTCTTT. The V call is TRBV12-3 or TRBV12-4, the J call TRBJ1-1; D is unclear. This CDR3 comprises 14 residues. Trimming stripped 5 bases from V and 3 bases from J, with 13 bases between.

CDR3 nucleotide sequence: TGCAGTGCTAGCCCCGGGGCTAGCGGGAGCCCAGATACGCAGTATTTT. Protein sequence: CSASPGASGSPDTQYF. The chain recombines TRBV20-1 with TRBJ2-3; TRBD2 agrees at 10 bases. The CDR3 runs to 16 residues. Germline trimming cut 3 bases from V and 4 bases from J; bases unmatched to any gene: 10. CDR1 and CDR2 from the germline V gene are DFQATT and SNEGSKA (reference sequence).

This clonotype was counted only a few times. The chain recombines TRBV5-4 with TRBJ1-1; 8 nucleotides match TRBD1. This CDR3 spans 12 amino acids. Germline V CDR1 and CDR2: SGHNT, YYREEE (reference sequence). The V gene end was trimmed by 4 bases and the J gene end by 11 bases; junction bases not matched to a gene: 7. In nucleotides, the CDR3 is TGTGCCAGCAGCCAAGGACAGGGCCACGCTTTCTTT. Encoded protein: CASSQGQGHAFF.

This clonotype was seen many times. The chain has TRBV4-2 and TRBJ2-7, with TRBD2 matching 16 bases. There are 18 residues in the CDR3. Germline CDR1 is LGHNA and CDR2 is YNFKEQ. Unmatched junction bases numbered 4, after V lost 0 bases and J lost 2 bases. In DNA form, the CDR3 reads TGTGCCAGCAGCCAAGAGGGACTAGCGGGAGGGCCGGCCTACGAGCAGTACTTC. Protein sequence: CASSQEGLAGGPAYEQYF.

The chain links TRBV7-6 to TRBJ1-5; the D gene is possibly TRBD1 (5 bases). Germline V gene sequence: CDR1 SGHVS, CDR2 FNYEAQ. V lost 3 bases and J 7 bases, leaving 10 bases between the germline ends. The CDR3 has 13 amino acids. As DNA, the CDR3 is TGTGCCAGCAGCTTTGGGGCAGGGCAGCCCCAGCATTTT. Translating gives CASSFGAGQPQHF.

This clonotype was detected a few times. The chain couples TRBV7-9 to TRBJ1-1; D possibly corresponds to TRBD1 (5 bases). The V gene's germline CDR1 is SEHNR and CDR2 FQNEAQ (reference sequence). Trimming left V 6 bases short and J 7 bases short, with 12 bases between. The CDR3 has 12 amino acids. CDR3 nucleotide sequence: TGTGCCAGCAGTTTCGGGGCAGGTGAAGCTTTCTTT. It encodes CASSFGAGEAFF.

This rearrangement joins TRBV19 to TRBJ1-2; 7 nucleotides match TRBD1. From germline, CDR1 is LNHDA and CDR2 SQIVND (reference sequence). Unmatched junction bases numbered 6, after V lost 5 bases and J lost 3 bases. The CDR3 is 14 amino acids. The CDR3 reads CASSSGQDYYGYTF. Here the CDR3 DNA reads TGTGCCAGTAGTTCAGGACAGGACTACTATGGCTACACCTTC.

CDR3: CASSWGQGSSYEQYF. DNA for the CDR3: TGTGCCAGCAGTTGGGGACAGGGAAGCTCCTACGAGCAGTACTTC. The chain employs TRBV27 and TRBJ2-7, with TRBD1 matching over 9 bases. CDR3 length: 15 amino acids. The J segment lost 0 bases and the V segment lost 4 bases, leaving 4 bases of the junction unmatched. Germline V gene sequence: CDR1 MNHEY, CDR2 SMNVEV (reference sequence).

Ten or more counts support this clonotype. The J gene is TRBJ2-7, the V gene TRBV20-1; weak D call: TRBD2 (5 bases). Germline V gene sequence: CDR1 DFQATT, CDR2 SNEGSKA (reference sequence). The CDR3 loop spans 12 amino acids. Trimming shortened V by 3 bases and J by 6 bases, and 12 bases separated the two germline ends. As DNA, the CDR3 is TGCAGTGCTAGCGAGGGTTCCGGCGAGCAGTACTTC. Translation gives CSASEGSGEQYF.

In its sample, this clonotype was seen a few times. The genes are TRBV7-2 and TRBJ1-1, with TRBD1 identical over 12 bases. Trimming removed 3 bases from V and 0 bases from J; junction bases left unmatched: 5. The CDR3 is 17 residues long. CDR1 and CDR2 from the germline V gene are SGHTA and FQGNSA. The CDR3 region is CASSFPGTGGMNTEAFF. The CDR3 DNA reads TGTGCCAGCAGCTTCCCGGGGACAGGGGGCATGAACACTGAAGCTTTCTTT. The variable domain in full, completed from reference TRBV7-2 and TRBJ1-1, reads GAGVSQSPSNKVTEKGKDVELRCDPISGHTALYWYRQSLGQGLEFLIYFQGNSAPDKSGLPSDRFSAERTGGSVSTLTIQRTQQEDSAVYLCASSFPGTGGMNTEAFFGQGTRLTVV.

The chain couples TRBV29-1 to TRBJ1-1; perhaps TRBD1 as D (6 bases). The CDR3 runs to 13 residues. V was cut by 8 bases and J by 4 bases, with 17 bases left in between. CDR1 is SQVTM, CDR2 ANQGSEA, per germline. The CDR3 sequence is CSTTTGPSTEAFF. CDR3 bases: TGCAGCACAACTACAGGGCCGAGCACTGAAGCTTTCTTT.

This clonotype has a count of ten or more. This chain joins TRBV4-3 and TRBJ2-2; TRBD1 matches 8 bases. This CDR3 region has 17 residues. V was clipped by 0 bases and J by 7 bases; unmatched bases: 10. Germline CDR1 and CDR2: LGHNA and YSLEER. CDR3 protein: CASSQDHRDRGVGELFF. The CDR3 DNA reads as TGCGCCAGCAGCCAAGATCACCGAGACAGGGGTGTCGGGGAGCTGTTTTTT.

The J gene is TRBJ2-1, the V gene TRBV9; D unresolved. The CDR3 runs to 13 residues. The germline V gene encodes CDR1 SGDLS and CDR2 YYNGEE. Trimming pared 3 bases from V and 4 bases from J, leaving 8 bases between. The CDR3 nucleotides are TGTGCCAGCAGCGCCGAGTTTTACAATGAGCAGTTCTTC. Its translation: CASSAEFYNEQFF.

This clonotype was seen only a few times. The CDR3 loop reads CASSQEVGSNQPQHF. In DNA, the CDR3 is TGTGCCAGCAGCCAAGAGGTCGGAAGCAATCAGCCCCAGCATTTT. V and J are TRBV3-1 and TRBJ1-5; no reliable D call. Germline V gene lookup returns CDR1 LGHDT and CDR2 YNNKEL (reference sequence). The CDR3 extends over 15 amino acids. Trimming pared 0 bases from V and 1 base from J, leaving 7 bases between. Full variable domain (rest looked up from reference TRBV3-1 and TRBJ1-5): DTAVSQTPKYLVTQMGNDKSIKCEQNLGHDTMYWYKQDSKKFLKIMFSYNNKELIINETVPNRFSPKSPDKAHLNLHINSLELGDSAVYFCASSQEVGSNQPQHFGDGTRLSIL.

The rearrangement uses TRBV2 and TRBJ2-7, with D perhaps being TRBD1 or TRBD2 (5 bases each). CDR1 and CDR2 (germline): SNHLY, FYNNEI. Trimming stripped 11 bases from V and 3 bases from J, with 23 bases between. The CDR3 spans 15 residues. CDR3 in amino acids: CAGGQWEWGNYEQYF. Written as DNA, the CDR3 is TGTGCCGGTGGTCAGTGGGAGTGGGGGAACTACGAGCAGTACTTC.

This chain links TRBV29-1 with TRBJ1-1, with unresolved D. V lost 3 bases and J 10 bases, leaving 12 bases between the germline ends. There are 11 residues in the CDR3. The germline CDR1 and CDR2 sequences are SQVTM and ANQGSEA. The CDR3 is CSVEGFGGAFF. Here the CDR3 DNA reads TGCAGCGTTGAGGGCTTTGGAGGAGCTTTCTTT. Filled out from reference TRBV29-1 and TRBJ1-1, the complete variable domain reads SAVISQKPSRDICQRGTSLTIQCQVDSQVTMMFWYRQQPGQSLTLIATANQGSEATYESGFVIDKFPISRPNLTFSTLTVSNMSPEDSSIYLCSVEGFGGAFFGQGTRLTVV.

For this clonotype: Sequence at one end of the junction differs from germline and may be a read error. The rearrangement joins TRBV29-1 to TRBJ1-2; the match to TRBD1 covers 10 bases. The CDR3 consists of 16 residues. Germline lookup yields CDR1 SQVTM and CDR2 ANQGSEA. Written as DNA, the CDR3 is TGCAGCGCCTACGGGACAGGGGACCCTATTGCCTATGGCGACACCTTC. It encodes CSAYGTGDPIAYGDTF.

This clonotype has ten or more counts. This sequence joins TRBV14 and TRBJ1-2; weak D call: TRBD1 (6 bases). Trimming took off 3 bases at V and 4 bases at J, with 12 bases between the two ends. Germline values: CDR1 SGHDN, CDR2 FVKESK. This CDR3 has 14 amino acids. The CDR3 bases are TGTGCCAGCAGCCAGCCCGGACAGACCTATGGCTACACCTTC. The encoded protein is CASSQPGQTYGYTF.